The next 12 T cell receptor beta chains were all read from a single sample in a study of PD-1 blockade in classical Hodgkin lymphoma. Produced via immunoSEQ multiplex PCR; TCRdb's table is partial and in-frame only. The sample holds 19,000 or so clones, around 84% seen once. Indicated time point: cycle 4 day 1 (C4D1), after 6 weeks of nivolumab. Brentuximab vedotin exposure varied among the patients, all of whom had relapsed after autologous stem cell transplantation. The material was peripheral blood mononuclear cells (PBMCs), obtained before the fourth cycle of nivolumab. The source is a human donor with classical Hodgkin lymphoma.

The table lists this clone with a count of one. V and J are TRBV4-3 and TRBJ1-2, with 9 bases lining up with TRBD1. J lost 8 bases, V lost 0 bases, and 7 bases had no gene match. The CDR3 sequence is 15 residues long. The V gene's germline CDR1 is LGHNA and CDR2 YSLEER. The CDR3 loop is CASSQELGQGNGYTF. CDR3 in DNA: TGCGCCAGCAGCCAAGAATTGGGACAGGGAAACGGCTACACCTTC.

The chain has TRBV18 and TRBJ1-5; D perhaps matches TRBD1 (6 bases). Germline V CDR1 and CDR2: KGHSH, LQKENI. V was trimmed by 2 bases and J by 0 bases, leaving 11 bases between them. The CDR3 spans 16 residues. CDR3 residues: CASSPVQGLSNQPQHF. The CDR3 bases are TGTGCCAGCTCACCAGTGCAGGGGCTTAGCAATCAGCCCCAGCATTTT.

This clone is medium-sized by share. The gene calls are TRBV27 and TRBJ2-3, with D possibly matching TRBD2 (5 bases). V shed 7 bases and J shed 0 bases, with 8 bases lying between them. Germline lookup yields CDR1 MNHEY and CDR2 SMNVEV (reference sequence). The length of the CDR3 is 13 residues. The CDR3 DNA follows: TGTGCCAGCAACCCGGGGAGCACAGATACGCAGTATTTT. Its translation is CASNPGSTDTQYF.

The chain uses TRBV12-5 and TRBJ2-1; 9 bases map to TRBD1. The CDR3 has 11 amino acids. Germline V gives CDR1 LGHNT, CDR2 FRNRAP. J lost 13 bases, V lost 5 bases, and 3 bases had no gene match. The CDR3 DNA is TGTGCTAGTGGTGACAGGGGGGCCCAGTTCTTC. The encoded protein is CASGDRGAQFF.

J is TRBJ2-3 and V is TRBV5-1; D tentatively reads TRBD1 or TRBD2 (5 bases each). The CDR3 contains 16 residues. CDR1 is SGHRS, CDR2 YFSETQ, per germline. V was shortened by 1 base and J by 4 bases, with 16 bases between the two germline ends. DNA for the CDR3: TGCGCCAGCAGCTTGTGGGTACCTGGGGGATCAGATACGCAGTATTTT. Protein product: CASSLWVPGGSDTQYF.

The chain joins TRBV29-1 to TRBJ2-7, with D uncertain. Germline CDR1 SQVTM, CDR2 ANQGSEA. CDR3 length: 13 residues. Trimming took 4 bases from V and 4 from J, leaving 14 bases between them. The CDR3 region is CSVAVLSAYEQYF. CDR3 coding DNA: TGCAGCGTTGCCGTATTGTCGGCTTACGAGCAGTACTTC.

The DNA for the CDR3 is TGTGCCAGCAGCGCGGCTACTAGCTCGGCCAGAGATACGCAGTATTTT. Protein sequence: CASSAATSSARDTQYF. V usage is TRBV9 and J usage is TRBJ2-3; D is possibly TRBD2 (6 bases). The CDR3 has 16 amino acids. The germline V and J ends were trimmed by 3 bases and 5 bases, with 19 bases remaining between them. Germline CDR1 reads SGDLS; CDR2 reads YYNGEE.

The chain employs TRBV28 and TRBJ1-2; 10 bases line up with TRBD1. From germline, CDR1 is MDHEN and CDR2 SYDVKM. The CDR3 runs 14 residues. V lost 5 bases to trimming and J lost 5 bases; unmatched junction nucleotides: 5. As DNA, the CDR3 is TGTGCCAGCAGTCCGAGGACAGGGGGTTATGGCTACACCTTC. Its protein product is CASSPRTGGYGYTF.

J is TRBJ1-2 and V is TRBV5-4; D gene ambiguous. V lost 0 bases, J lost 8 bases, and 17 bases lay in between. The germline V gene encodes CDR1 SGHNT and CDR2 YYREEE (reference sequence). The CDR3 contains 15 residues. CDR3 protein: CASSLGDGGDRGYTF. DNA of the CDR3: TGTGCCAGCAGCTTGGGGGATGGTGGGGATCGCGGCTACACCTTC.

The CDR3 region has the DNA TGTGCCAGCAGTTCCCTTAGTAGCTCCTATAATTCACCCCTCCACTTT. Its translation: CASSSLSSSYNSPLHF. The V gene is TRBV6-5, the J gene TRBJ1-6; D gene uncertain. The V gene's germline CDR1 is MNHEY and CDR2 SVGAGI. CDR3 length: 16 amino acids. Between the trimmed V and J ends, which lost 4 bases and 0 bases, there was a span of 10 bases.

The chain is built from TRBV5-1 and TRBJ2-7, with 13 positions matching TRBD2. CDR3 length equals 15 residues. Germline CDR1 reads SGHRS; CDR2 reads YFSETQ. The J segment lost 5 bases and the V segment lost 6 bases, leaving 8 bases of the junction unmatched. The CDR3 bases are TGCGCCAGCACCCCAAGGACTAGCGGGAGTGACGAGCAGTACTTC. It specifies CASTPRTSGSDEQYF. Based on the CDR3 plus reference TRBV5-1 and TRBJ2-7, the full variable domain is KAGVTQTPRYLIKTRGQQVTLSCSPISGHRSVSWYQQTPGQGLQFLFEYFSETQRNKGNFPGRFSGRQFSNSRSEMNVSTLELGDSALYLCASTPRTSGSDEQYFGPGTRLTVT.

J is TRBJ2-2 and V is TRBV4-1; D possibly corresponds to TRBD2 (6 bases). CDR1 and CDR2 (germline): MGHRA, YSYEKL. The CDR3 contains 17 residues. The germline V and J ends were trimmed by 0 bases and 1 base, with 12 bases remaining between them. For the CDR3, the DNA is TGCGCCAGCAGCCAAGAGGGATGGGGGGTGAACACCGGGGAGCTGTTTTTT. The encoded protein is CASSQEGWGVNTGELFF.